The 20 T cell receptor beta chains in this list originate from one sample, sequenced in a study of control samples from healthy donors and cancer patients. The data were produced by immunoSEQ multiplex PCR, yet TCRdb's version contains in-frame clones alone and is incomplete. The sample lists approximately 86,000 clones; approximately 95% were seen once. The source material was blood. All receptors come from a woman aged 30 to 39 in good health.

The genes are TRBV7-9 and TRBJ2-7; either TRBD1 or TRBD2 may fit D (5 bases each). Germline values: CDR1 SEHNR, CDR2 FQNEAQ (reference sequence). Trimming pared 0 bases from V and 2 bases from J, leaving 11 bases between. CDR3 length equals 15 residues. The DNA for the CDR3 is TGTGCCAGCAGCTTAGCGGGGACGTTTACCTACGAGCAGTACTTC. Protein sequence: CASSLAGTFTYEQYF.

This clone was seen just once. V gene TRBV7-3 combines with J gene TRBJ2-3, with D perhaps TRBD1 (6 bases). CDR3 length: 14 residues. The V gene's germline CDR1 is SGHTA and CDR2 FQGTGA. V was clipped by 5 bases and J by 0 bases, with 9 bases between them. The CDR3: CASSRGQSTDTQYF. In DNA form, the CDR3 reads TGTGCCAGCAGCAGAGGACAGAGCACAGATACGCAGTATTTT.

The chain recombines TRBV2 with TRBJ1-1; D is uncertain. Germline-derived CDR1 and CDR2 are SNHLY and FYNNEI. The CDR3 consists of 14 residues. Trimming stripped 9 bases from V and 2 bases from J, with 16 bases between. CDR3 nucleotide sequence: TGTGCCAGATCCAGCACCGGACCAAACACTGAAGCTTTCTTT. Translating gives CARSSTGPNTEAFF.

The V call is TRBV5-1, the J call TRBJ2-3, with TRBD2 matching over 7 bases. This CDR3 spans 14 amino acids. The germline CDR1 and CDR2 sequences are SGHRS and YFSETQ. J was trimmed by 0 bases and V by 5 bases; bases with no gene match: 3. The CDR3 DNA sequence: TGCGCCAGCAGAGCGGGATCCAGCACAGATACGCAGTATTTT. Translating gives CASRAGSSTDTQYF.

The V gene is TRBV19, the J gene TRBJ2-3; D remains unclear. Trimming pared 6 bases from V and 7 bases from J, leaving 14 bases between. Germline V gene sequence: CDR1 LNHDA, CDR2 SQIVND (reference sequence). This CDR3 spans 13 amino acids. The CDR3 region has the DNA TGTGCCAGTAGGTCCGTCGGAAAATATACGCAGTATTTT. Translated, it gives CASRSVGKYTQYF.

The table lists this clone with a count of one. The chain is built from TRBV27 and TRBJ2-3, with 11 bases lining up with TRBD2. V gave up 2 bases and J gave up 4 bases; unmatched junction bases: 5. CDR1 and CDR2 (germline): MNHEY, SMNVEV (reference sequence). This CDR3 comprises 16 residues. The DNA for the CDR3 is TGTGCCAGCAGTTTACGGCCTAGCGGGAGGTCAGATACGCAGTATTTT. It yields the protein CASSLRPSGRSDTQYF.

The chain uses TRBV5-1 and TRBJ2-3, with TRBD1 matching over 7 bases. J gave up 0 bases and V 2 bases, and 6 bases lay outside the gene matches. The CDR3 length is 16 residues. Germline CDR1 reads SGHRS; CDR2 reads YFSETQ. The DNA for the CDR3 is TGCGCCAGCAGCTTCCAGGGACAGCAAAGCACAGATACGCAGTATTTT. Encoded protein: CASSFQGQQSTDTQYF.

This clone was seen once. The chain has TRBV6-2 or TRBV6-3 and TRBJ2-5; the match to TRBD2 covers 11 bases. CDR1 is MNHEY, CDR2 SVGEGT, per germline. Trimming cost V 4 bases and J 5 bases; bases outside gene matches: 6. The CDR3 consists of 15 residues. Written as DNA, the CDR3 is TGTGCCAGCAGTTTTAGCGGGAGGGTCCGCGAGACCCAGTACTTC. Translating it yields CASSFSGRVRETQYF.

This chain connects TRBV14 to TRBJ1-2, with D unclear. Germline V gene sequence: CDR1 SGHDN, CDR2 FVKESK. This CDR3 has 13 residues. V lost 2 bases and J lost 5, with 9 bases in between. CDR3 DNA: TGTGCCAGCAGCCAAAACGGCTTATATGGCTACACCTTC. Residues: CASSQNGLYGYTF.

The V call is TRBV12-3 or TRBV12-4, the J call TRBJ1-1; D is unresolved. There are 13 residues in the CDR3. V shed 3 bases and J shed 0 bases, with 5 bases lying between them. DNA of the CDR3: TGTGCCAGCAGTTTGGGTATGAACACTGAAGCTTTCTTT. This encodes CASSLGMNTEAFF.

This clone was found a few times. In DNA form, the CDR3 reads TGTGCCATCAGTGAGTTGACTGGGTACAATGAGCAGTTCTTC. Encoded protein: CAISELTGYNEQFF. This rearrangement joins TRBV10-3 to TRBJ2-1, with D uncertain. This CDR3 is 14 amino acids long. V was trimmed by 1 base and J by 4 bases, leaving 8 bases between them. Germline CDR1 reads ENHRY; CDR2 reads SYGVKD.

V and J are TRBV15 and TRBJ2-2; 8 bases align to TRBD2. This CDR3 comprises 14 residues. The germline CDR1 and CDR2 sequences are LNHNV and YYDKDF (reference sequence). Trimming took 5 bases from V and 6 from J; bases not matched to a gene: 5. The chain's CDR3 is CATSPGGVAGELFF. As DNA, the CDR3 is TGTGCCACCAGCCCCGGGGGGGTTGCCGGGGAGCTGTTTTTT.

The chain uses TRBV6-5 and TRBJ2-1, with D uncertain. The CDR3 extends over 13 amino acids. Looked up from germline, CDR1 is MNHEY and CDR2 is SVGAGI. Trimming took 4 bases from V and 8 from J, leaving 12 bases between them. CDR3 DNA sequence: TGTGCCAGCAGTTTAAGGGTTGGCGATGAGCAGTTCTTC. Translating it yields CASSLRVGDEQFF.

CDR3 sequence: CASSLVGRGEETQYF. Written as DNA, the CDR3 is TGCGCCAGCAGCTTGGTAGGCAGGGGGGAAGAGACCCAGTACTTC. The chain couples TRBV5-1 to TRBJ2-5, with D possibly TRBD1 on 7 matching bases. V lost 0 bases to trimming and J lost 3 bases, with 12 bases between them. There are 15 residues in the CDR3. Germline V gene sequence: CDR1 SGHRS, CDR2 YFSETQ.

The chain combines TRBV11-3 with TRBJ2-2, with 8 bases lining up with TRBD1. V was pared by 5 bases and J by 5 bases, with 16 bases of the junction left unmatched. The CDR3 covers 18 residues. The germline CDR1 and CDR2 sequences are SGHNT and YENEEA. This CDR3 reads CASSLGGRGRARTGELFF. CDR3 DNA sequence: TGTGCCAGCAGCCTAGGGGGCAGGGGGCGCGCTAGGACCGGGGAGCTGTTTTTT.

The chain employs TRBV5-1 and TRBJ1-1, with D unresolved. This CDR3 is built from 14 residues. The V and J ends lost 3 bases and 0 bases respectively, with 9 bases between them. Germline CDR1 reads SGHRS; CDR2 reads YFSETQ. The CDR3 protein is CASSSQIMNTEAFF. The CDR3 region has the DNA TGCGCCAGCAGCTCACAGATAATGAACACTGAAGCTTTCTTT.

This clone was observed a single time. The rearrangement joins TRBV28 to TRBJ1-1; TRBD1 might be the D (5 bases). V shed 7 bases and J shed 3 bases, with 15 bases lying between them. This CDR3 region has 14 residues. In germline, CDR1 is MDHEN, CDR2 SYDVKM. In DNA, the CDR3 is TGTGCCAGCAACCCCGGGACCCTCCACACTGAAGCTTTCTTT. The encoded protein is CASNPGTLHTEAFF.

The chain joins TRBV5-8 to TRBJ1-6; 8 bases line up with TRBD1. This CDR3 region has 16 residues. The germline CDR1 and CDR2 sequences are SGHTS and YDEGEE. After removal of 5 bases from V and 5 bases from J, the junction contained 9 bases not matched to a gene. Here the CDR3 reads CASSLPDRVNNSPLHF. CDR3 nucleotide sequence: TGTGCCAGCAGTCTACCGGACAGGGTGAATAATTCACCCCTCCACTTT.

J is TRBJ2-7 and V is TRBV19; 12 bases align to TRBD2. The V gene end was trimmed by 5 bases and the J gene end by 6 bases; junction bases not matched to a gene: 11. The CDR3 runs 16 residues. Germline-derived CDR1 and CDR2 are LNHDA and SQIVND (reference sequence). Written as DNA, the CDR3 is TGTGCCAGTAGTCCGAATCTAGCGGGAGGGCCTGGCGAGCAGTACTTC. This translates into CASSPNLAGGPGEQYF.

This rearrangement joins TRBV6-2 or TRBV6-3 to TRBJ1-5; D gene unclear. V was cut by 5 bases and J by 1 base, with 15 bases left in between. The CDR3 is 16 amino acids. The V gene's germline CDR1 is MNHEY and CDR2 SVGEGT. CDR3 in amino acids: CASSQRAVRSNQPQHF. CDR3 DNA sequence: TGTGCCAGCAGTCAGAGGGCGGTGAGGAGCAATCAGCCCCAGCATTTT.